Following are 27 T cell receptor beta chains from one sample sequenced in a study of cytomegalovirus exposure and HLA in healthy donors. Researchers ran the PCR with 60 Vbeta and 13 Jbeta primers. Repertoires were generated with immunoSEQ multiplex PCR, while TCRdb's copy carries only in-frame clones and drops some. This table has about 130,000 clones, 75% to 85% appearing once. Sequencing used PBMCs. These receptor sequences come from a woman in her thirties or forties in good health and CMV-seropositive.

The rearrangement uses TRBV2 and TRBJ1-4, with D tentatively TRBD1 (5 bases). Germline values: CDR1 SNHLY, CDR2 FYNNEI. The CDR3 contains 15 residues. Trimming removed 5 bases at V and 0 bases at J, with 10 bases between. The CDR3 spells CASSTPGSTNEKLFF. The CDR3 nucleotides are TGTGCCAGCAGTACCCCAGGGTCAACTAATGAAAAACTGTTTTTT.

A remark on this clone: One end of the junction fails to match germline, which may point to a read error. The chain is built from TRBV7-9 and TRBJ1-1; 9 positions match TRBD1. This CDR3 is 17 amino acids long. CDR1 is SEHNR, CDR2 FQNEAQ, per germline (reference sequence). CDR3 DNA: TGTTCCAGCAGCAGCCTACAGGGGGCTTTCACGAGCACTGAAGCTTTCTTT. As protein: CSSSSLQGAFTSTEAFF.

CDR3 DNA: TGTGCCAGCAGCCCCAGGGCGACAGCGAACACTGAAGCTTTCTTT. Amino acids: CASSPRATANTEAFF. The chain recombines TRBV5-5 with TRBJ1-1; D possibly corresponds to TRBD1 (5 bases). Germline CDR1 and CDR2: SGHKS and YYEKEE (reference sequence). This CDR3 comprises 15 residues. The V end was cut by 4 bases, the J end by 1 base, with 14 bases between.

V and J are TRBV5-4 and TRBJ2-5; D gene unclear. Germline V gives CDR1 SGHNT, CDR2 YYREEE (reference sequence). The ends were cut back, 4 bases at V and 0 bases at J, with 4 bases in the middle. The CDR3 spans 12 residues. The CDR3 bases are TGTGCCAGCAGCCCTAACCAAGAGACCCAGTACTTC. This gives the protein CASSPNQETQYF.

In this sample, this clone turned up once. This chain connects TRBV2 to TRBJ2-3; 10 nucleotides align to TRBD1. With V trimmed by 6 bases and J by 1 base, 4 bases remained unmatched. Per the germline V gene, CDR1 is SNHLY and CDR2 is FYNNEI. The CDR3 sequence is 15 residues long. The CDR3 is CASREGTGGTDTQYF. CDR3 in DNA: TGTGCCAGCAGGGAGGGGACAGGGGGCACAGATACGCAGTATTTT.

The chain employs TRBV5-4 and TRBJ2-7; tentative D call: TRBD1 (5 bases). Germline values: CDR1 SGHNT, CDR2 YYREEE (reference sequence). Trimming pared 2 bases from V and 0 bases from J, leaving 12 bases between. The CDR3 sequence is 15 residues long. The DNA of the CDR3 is TGTGCCAGCAGCTTTCGTACAGGAACCTCCTACGAGCAGTACTTC. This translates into CASSFRTGTSYEQYF.

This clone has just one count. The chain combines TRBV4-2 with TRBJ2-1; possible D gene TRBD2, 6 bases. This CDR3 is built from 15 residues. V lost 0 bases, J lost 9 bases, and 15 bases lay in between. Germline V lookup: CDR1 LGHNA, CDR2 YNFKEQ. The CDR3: CASSQDMSSGREQFF. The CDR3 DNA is TGTGCCAGCAGCCAAGATATGAGTAGCGGACGTGAGCAGTTCTTC.

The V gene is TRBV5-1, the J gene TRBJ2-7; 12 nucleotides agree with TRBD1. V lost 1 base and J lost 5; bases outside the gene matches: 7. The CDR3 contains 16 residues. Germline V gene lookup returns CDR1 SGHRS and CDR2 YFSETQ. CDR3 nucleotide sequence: TGCGCCAGCAGCTTGACCCCCGGGACAGGGGGCAACGAGCAGTACTTC. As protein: CASSLTPGTGGNEQYF.

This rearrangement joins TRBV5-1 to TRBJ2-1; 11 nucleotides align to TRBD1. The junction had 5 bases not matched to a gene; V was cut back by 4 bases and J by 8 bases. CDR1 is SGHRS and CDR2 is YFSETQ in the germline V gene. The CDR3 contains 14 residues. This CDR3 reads CASSPRTGGYEQFF. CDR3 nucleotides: TGCGCCAGCAGCCCCAGGACAGGGGGCTATGAGCAGTTCTTC.

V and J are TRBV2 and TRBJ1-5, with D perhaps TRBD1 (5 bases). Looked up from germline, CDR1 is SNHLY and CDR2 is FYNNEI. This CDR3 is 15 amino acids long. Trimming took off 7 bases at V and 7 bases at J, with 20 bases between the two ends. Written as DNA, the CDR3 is TGTGCCAGCAACCAGGGTCGACTCAACGGGCAGCCCCAGCATTTT. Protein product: CASNQGRLNGQPQHF.

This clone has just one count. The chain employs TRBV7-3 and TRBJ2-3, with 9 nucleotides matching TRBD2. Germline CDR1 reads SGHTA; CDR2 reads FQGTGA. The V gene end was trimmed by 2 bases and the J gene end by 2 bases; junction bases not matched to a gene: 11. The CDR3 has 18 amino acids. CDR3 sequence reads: CASSLWVRLAEYTDTQYF. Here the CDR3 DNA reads TGTGCCAGCAGCTTATGGGTCCGACTAGCGGAGTACACAGATACGCAGTATTTT. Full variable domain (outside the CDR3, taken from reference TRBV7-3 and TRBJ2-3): GAGVSQTPSNKVTEKGKYVELRCDPISGHTALYWYRQSLGQGPEFLIYFQGTGAADDSGLPNDRFFAVRPEGSVSTLKIQRTERGDSAVYLCASSLWVRLAEYTDTQYFGPGTRLTVL.

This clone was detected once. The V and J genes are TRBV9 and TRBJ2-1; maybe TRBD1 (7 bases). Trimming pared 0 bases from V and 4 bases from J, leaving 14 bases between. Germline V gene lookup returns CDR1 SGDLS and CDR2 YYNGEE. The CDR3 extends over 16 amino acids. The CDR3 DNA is TGTGCCAGCAGCGTAGCCGGGCAGGGGGGTTACAATGAGCAGTTCTTC. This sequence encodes CASSVAGQGGYNEQFF.

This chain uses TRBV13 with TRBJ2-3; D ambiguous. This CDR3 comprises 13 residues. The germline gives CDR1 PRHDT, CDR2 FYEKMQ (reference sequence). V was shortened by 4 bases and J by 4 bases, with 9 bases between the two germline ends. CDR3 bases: TGTGCCAGCAGCTCGACTCCCCCAGATACGCAGTATTTT. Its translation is CASSSTPPDTQYF.

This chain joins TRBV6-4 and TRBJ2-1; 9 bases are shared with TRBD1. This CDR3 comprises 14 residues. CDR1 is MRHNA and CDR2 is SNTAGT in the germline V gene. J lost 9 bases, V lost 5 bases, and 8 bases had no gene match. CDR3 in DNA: TGTGCCAGCAGTCCCGGGACAGGGACGAGTGAGCAGTTCTTC. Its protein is CASSPGTGTSEQFF.

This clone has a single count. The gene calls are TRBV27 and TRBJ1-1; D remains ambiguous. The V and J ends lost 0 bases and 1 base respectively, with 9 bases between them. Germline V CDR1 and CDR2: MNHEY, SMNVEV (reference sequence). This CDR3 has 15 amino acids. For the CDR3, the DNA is TGTGCCAGCAGTTTATCGCGGCACCCGAACACTGAAGCTTTCTTT. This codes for CASSLSRHPNTEAFF.

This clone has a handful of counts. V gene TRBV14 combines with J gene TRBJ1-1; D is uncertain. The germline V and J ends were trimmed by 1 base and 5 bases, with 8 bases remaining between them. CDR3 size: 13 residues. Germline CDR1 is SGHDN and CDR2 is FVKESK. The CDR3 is CASSQGGWTEAFF. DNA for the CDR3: TGTGCCAGCAGCCAAGGAGGTTGGACTGAAGCTTTCTTT.

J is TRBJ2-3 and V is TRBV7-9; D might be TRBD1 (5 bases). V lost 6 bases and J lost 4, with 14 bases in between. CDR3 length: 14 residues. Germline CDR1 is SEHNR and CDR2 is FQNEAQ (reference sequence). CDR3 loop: CASSPQGHADTQYF. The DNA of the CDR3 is TGTGCCAGCAGTCCTCAGGGTCACGCAGATACGCAGTATTTT.

CDR3 in DNA: TGTGCCAGCAGTTCACAGCTCCCCTCTGGAAACACCATATATTTT. Residues: CASSSQLPSGNTIYF. The V gene is TRBV6-5, the J gene TRBJ1-3; D gene uncertain. The germline gives CDR1 MNHEY, CDR2 SVGAGI. V was clipped by 4 bases and J by 0 bases, with 10 bases between them. The CDR3 sequence is 15 residues long.

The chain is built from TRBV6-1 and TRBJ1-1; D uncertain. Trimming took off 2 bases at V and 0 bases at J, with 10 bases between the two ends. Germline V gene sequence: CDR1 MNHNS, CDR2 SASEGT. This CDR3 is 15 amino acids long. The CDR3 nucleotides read TGTGCCAGCAGTGAACGGAGGGCTATGAACACTGAAGCTTTCTTT. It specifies CASSERRAMNTEAFF.

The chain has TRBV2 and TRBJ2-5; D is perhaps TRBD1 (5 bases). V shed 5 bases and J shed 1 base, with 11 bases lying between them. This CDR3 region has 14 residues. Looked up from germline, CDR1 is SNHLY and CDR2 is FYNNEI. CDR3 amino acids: CASSPGQGQETQYF. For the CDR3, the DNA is TGTGCCAGCAGTCCAGGACAAGGCCAAGAGACCCAGTACTTC.

CDR3 nucleotides: TGCGCCAGCAGCTTAGACAGAGTCGGGGAGCTGTTTTTT. This sequence encodes CASSLDRVGELFF. The chain recombines TRBV5-1 with TRBJ2-2; D perhaps matches TRBD1 (5 bases). V dropped 2 bases and J dropped 7 bases, with 9 bases sitting between them. Germline-derived CDR1 and CDR2 are SGHRS and YFSETQ. This CDR3 region has 13 residues.

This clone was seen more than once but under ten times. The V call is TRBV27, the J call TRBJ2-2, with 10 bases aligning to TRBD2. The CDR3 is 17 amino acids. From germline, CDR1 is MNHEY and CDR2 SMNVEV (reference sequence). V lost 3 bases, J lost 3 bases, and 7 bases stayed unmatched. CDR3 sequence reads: CASSFFASGSYTGELFF. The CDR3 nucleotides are TGTGCCAGCAGTTTTTTTGCTAGCGGGAGTTACACCGGGGAGCTGTTTTTT.

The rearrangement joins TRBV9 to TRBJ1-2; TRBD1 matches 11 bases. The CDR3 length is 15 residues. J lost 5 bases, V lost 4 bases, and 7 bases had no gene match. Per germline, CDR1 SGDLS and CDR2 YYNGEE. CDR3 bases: TGTGCCAGCAGCCCCCGGGACAGGGGGGCTTATGGCTACACCTTC. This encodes CASSPRDRGAYGYTF.

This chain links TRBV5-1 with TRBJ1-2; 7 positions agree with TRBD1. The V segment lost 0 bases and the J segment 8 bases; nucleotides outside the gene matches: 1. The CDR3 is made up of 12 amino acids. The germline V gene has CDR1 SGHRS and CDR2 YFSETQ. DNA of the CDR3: TGCGCCAGCAGCTTGGGACAGGGCGGCTACACCTTC. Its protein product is CASSLGQGGYTF.

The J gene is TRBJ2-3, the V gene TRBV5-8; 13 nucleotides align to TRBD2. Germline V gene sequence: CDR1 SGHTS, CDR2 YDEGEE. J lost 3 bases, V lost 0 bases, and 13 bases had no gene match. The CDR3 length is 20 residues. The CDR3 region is CASSLDWTSGGVISTDTQYF. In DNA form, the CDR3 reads TGTGCCAGCAGCTTGGACTGGACTAGCGGGGGAGTGATTTCGACAGATACGCAGTATTTT.

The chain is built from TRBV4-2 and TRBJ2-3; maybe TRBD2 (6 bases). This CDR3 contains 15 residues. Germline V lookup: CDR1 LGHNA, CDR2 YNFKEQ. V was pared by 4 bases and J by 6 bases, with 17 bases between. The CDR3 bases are TGTGCCAGCAGCCGGGTGCGGGGTACCCCCGATACGCAGTATTTT. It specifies CASSRVRGTPDTQYF.

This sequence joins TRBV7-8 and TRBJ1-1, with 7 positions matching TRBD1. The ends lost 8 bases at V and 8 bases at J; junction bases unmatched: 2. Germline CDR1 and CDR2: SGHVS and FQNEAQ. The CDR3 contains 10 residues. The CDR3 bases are TGTGCCAGCCTACAGGGGGAAGCTTTCTTT. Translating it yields CASLQGEAFF.